The text below deals with one T cell receptor beta chain. This sample stems from a study of OX40 agonist ivuxolimab in advanced cancers. Here immunoSEQ multiplex PCR was the method, and the copy in TCRdb shows in-frame clones only, minus some. The repertoire includes about 32,000 clones, roughly 89% of them detected once, and around 21% sits in the top ten. CDR3 length: 13 residues. The germline gives CDR1 SQVTM, CDR2 ANQGSEA. The V and J ends lost 7 bases and 4 bases respectively, with 14 bases between them. The source is an adult with an advanced solid tumor such as melanoma, head and neck, liver or kidney cancer. The chain is built from TRBV29-1 and TRBJ2-1; D is undetermined. The input for sequencing was CD4+ or CD8+ T cells sorted from blood, taken in a trial of the OX40 agonist ivuxolimab. The CDR3 bases are TGCAGCGCCCCTAGGAAAGGGTACAATGAGCAGTTCTTC. Amino acid sequence: CSAPRKGYNEQFF.